The 14 T cell receptor beta chains below all came from one sample that was sequenced in a study of blood T cell repertoires in COVID-19 (TCRdb year 2020). The method was the immunoSEQ multiplex PCR assay. Here the immuneACCESS table is served through TCRdb, limited to in-frame sequences with V and J called. Missing clones are a known gap in these copies; in checked studies unresolved V genes cover under half, and the rest lacks a known reason. Across this sample there are hundreds of thousands of clones, with roughly 91% seen only once. The ten largest clonotypes hold roughly 9% of the sample. Sequenced input: PBMCs or T cells enriched from blood (not recorded which). Source of these receptors: a man aged 40-55 years who had recovered from COVID-19.

This chain links TRBV12-3 or TRBV12-4 with TRBJ2-7; D remains ambiguous. Trimming took 3 bases from V and 4 from J, leaving 7 bases between them. The CDR3 contains 12 residues. The CDR3 region is CASSFGLYEQYF. The CDR3 coding sequence is TGTGCCAGCAGTTTTGGGCTGTACGAGCAGTACTTC.

The J gene is TRBJ1-6, the V gene TRBV11-3, with TRBD1 identical over 9 bases. V lost 2 bases to trimming and J lost 4 bases; unmatched junction nucleotides: 9. The V gene's germline CDR1 is SGHNT and CDR2 YENEEA. The CDR3 has 18 amino acids. CDR3 sequence: CASSLRGTGNTYNSPLHF. The DNA of the CDR3 is TGTGCCAGCAGCTTAAGAGGGACAGGGAACACTTATAATTCACCCCTCCACTTT.

This chain joins TRBV6-5 and TRBJ2-7, with 9 nucleotides matching TRBD1. The CDR3 loop spans 15 amino acids. The junction had 10 bases not matched to a gene; V was cut back by 6 bases and J by 4 bases. Germline V gene lookup returns CDR1 MNHEY and CDR2 SVGAGI. The CDR3 DNA reads TGTGCCAGCAGCCCCGTAGGGACAGGGTCTTACGAGCAGTACTTC. Amino acid sequence: CASSPVGTGSYEQYF.

The chain is built from TRBV27 and TRBJ2-7, with D possibly matching TRBD1 (6 bases). Germline V gives CDR1 MNHEY, CDR2 SMNVEV (reference sequence). CDR3 length equals 14 residues. V dropped 8 bases and J dropped 4 bases, with 18 bases sitting between them. For the CDR3, the DNA is TGTGCCAGCCGGTTGGGGGCAGGGGATTACGAGCAGTACTTC. Its translation is CASRLGAGDYEQYF.

This clone was seen more than once but under ten times. The chain combines TRBV5-1 with TRBJ1-2, with D possibly matching TRBD1 (6 bases). Trimming cost V 2 bases and J 7 bases, with 18 bases left between them. CDR3 length: 15 amino acids. Per the germline V gene, CDR1 is SGHRS and CDR2 is YFSETQ. CDR3 sequence: CASSFDRNRVSGYTF. In DNA form, the CDR3 reads TGCGCCAGCAGCTTCGACCGCAACAGGGTTAGTGGCTACACCTTC. The entire variable domain, with the rest obtained from reference TRBV5-1 and TRBJ1-2, is as follows: KAGVTQTPRYLIKTRGQQVTLSCSPISGHRSVSWYQQTPGQGLQFLFEYFSETQRNKGNFPGRFSGRQFSNSRSEMNVSTLELGDSALYLCASSFDRNRVSGYTFGSGTRLTVV.

This sequence joins TRBV4-1 and TRBJ1-5, with TRBD1 matching 9 bases. CDR1 is MGHRA, CDR2 YSYEKL, per germline. CDR3 size: 14 residues. V trimming: 1 base; J trimming: 5 bases; junction bases outside the gene matches: 0. CDR3 region: CASSQGQGDQPQHF. DNA for the CDR3: TGCGCCAGCAGCCAAGGACAGGGGGATCAGCCCCAGCATTTT.

The chain has TRBV11-2 and TRBJ2-3; TRBD1 matches 9 bases. The germline V gene encodes CDR1 SGHAT and CDR2 FQNNGV. The trim removed 1 base at V and 4 bases at J, leaving 12 bases unmatched. This CDR3 comprises 18 residues. This CDR3 reads CASSLVGQGSLGADTQYF. CDR3 in DNA: TGTGCCAGCAGCTTAGTGGGACAGGGAAGTCTGGGGGCAGATACGCAGTATTTT.

The CDR3 DNA reads TGCGCCAGCAGCTTGGGGCTAACAACGTCTAGAAACACTGAAGCTTTCTTT. Translated: CASSLGLTTSRNTEAFF. The rearrangement uses TRBV5-1 and TRBJ1-1, with D uncertain. Germline-derived CDR1 and CDR2 are SGHRS and YFSETQ. Trimming shortened V by 0 bases and J by 2 bases, and 17 bases separated the two germline ends. This CDR3 contains 17 residues.

V is TRBV27 and J is TRBJ2-3; D is undetermined. This CDR3 region has 14 residues. Trimming removed 2 bases from V and 2 bases from J, with 8 bases in between. CDR1 MNHEY and CDR2 SMNVEV come from the germline V gene (reference sequence). The CDR3 bases are TGTGCCAGCAGTTTAGTGTCACACACAGATACGCAGTATTTT. It translates to CASSLVSHTDTQYF.

The genes are TRBV28 and TRBJ1-6, with D possibly being TRBD1 (5 bases). The V gene lost 4 bases and the J gene lost 9 bases, with 13 bases spanning the gap. CDR3 length equals 14 residues. Per the germline V gene, CDR1 is MDHEN and CDR2 is SYDVKM. CDR3 bases: TGTGCCAGCAGTTGGCCAGGGTTACGTTCACCCCTCCACTTT. It encodes CASSWPGLRSPLHF. The entire variable domain, with the rest obtained from reference TRBV28 and TRBJ1-6, is as follows: DVKVTQSSRYLVKRTGEKVFLECVQDMDHENMFWYRQDPGLGLRLIYFSYDVKMKEKGDIPEGYSVSREKKERFSLILESASTNQTSMYLCASSWPGLRSPLHFGNGTRLTVT.

The V call is TRBV2, the J call TRBJ1-3; D not certain. The CDR3 runs to 14 residues. Germline V gene sequence: CDR1 SNHLY, CDR2 FYNNEI. V was shortened by 8 bases and J by 0 bases, with 11 bases between the two germline ends. CDR3 coding DNA: TGTGCCAGCCGGGGAGAACGCTCTGGAAACACCATATATTTT. Its protein product is CASRGERSGNTIYF. The whole variable domain, remainder taken from reference TRBV2 and TRBJ1-3, is EPEVTQTPSHQVTQMGQEVILRCVPISNHLYFYWYRQILGQKVEFLVSFYNNEISEKSEIFDDQFSVERPDGSNFTLKIRSTKLEDSAMYFCASRGERSGNTIYFGEGSWLTVV.

V gene TRBV18 combines with J gene TRBJ1-1; 10 bases agree with TRBD1. With 8 bases clipped from V and 5 bases from J, the junction kept 11 bases outside the gene matches. Germline CDR1 and CDR2: KGHSH and LQKENI. This CDR3 has 15 residues. In DNA, the CDR3 is TGTGCCAGCAAACCGGGACAGGGGTTTGGGACTGAAGCTTTCTTT. It codes for CASKPGQGFGTEAFF.

V gene TRBV18 combines with J gene TRBJ1-1; the D is unclear. Trimming removed 10 bases from V and 0 bases from J, with 15 bases in between. CDR3 size: 14 residues. Germline V gives CDR1 KGHSH, CDR2 LQKENI. CDR3 nucleotides: TGTGCCACTAAACGGGGAGGCATGAACACTGAAGCTTTCTTT. Protein: CATKRGGMNTEAFF.

This chain links TRBV10-3 with TRBJ2-1; 9 bases fit TRBD1. V was pared by 0 bases and J by 7 bases, with 7 bases of the junction left unmatched. Germline values: CDR1 ENHRY, CDR2 SYGVKD. The CDR3 sequence is 16 residues long. Written as DNA, the CDR3 is TGTGCCATCAGTGAGTCGTTGGGGACAGGGTCGAATGAGCAGTTCTTC. It specifies CAISESLGTGSNEQFF.